The T cell receptor (beta chain) described here comes from a study of CD8 T cells in Susac syndrome. The RNA, roughly 0.45 to 1 ug, was put through reverse transcription using random hexamers. With immunoSEQ multiplex PCR, TCR beta CDR3 was amplified across 54 Vbeta and 13 Jbeta. TCRdb independently ran MiXCR on the immunoSEQ multiplex PCR reads; one entry per CDR3 protein. The sample yields hundreds of thousands of distinct CDR3 sequences, roughly 85% seen once. The receptor's source is a human donor with multiple sclerosis. Source material: CD8+ T cells from PBMCs.

The CDR3, as DNA: TGTGCTAGTGGTTTGGGCAGAGGACTCAATGAGCAGTTCTTC. Its protein is CASGLGRGLNEQFF. This sequence joins TRBV12-5 and TRBJ2-1, with D possibly matching TRBD2 (5 bases). CDR3 length: 14 residues. V gave up 1 base and J gave up 6 bases, with 10 bases separating them. The germline V gene encodes CDR1 LGHNT and CDR2 FRNRAP.